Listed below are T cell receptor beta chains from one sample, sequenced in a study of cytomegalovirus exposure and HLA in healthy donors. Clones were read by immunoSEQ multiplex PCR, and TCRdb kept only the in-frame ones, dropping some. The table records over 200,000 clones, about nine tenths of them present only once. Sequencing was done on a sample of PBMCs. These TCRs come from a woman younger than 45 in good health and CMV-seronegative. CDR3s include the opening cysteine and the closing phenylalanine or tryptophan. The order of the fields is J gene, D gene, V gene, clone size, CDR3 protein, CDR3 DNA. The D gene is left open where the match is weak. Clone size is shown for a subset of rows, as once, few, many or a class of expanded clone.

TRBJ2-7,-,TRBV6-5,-,CASSLLYEQYF,TGTGCCAGCAGTTTGCTCTACGAGCAGTACTTC
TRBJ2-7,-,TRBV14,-,CASSQDRHEQYF,TGTGCCAGCAGCCAAGATAGACACGAGCAGTACTTC
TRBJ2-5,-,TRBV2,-,CASSSGPGPLVETQYF,TGTGCCAGCAGTTCAGGACCTGGGCCGCTGGTGGAGACCCAGTACTTC
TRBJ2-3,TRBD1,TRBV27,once,CASSSRTGYTDTQYF,TGTGCCAGCAGTTCTCGGACAGGGTACACAGATACGCAGTATTTT
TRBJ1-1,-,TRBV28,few,CASSLGTEAFF,TGTGCCAGCAGTTTAGGTACTGAAGCTTTCTTT
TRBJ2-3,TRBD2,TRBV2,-,CASSVFSGITDTQYF,TGTGCCAGCAGTGTATTTAGCGGGATAACAGATACGCAGTATTTT
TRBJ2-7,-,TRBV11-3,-,CASSSGPLEEQYF,TGTGCCAGCAGCTCGGGACCATTAGAGGAGCAGTACTTC
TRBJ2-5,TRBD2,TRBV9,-,CASSGRLAGGPVETQYF,TGTGCCAGCAGCGGAAGACTAGCGGGAGGGCCGGTTGAGACCCAGTACTTC
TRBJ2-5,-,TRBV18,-,CASSPGRGETQYF,TGTGCCAGCTCACCGGGACGGGGAGAGACCCAGTACTTC
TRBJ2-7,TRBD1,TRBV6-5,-,CASSPDRAYEQYF,TGTGCCAGCAGCCCTGACAGGGCCTACGAGCAGTACTTC
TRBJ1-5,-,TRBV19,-,CASSGVGGNQPQHF,TGTGCCAGTAGTGGGGTAGGTGGCAATCAGCCCCAGCATTTT
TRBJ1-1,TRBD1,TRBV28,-,CASSFRGMANTEAFF,TGTGCCAGCAGTTTCAGGGGGATGGCGAACACTGAAGCTTTCTTT
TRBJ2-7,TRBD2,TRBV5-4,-,CASSFTSGSNEQYF,TGTGCCAGCAGCTTCACTAGCGGGAGCAACGAGCAGTACTTC
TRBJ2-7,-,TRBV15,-,CATSRDPASSYEQYF,TGTGCCACCAGCAGAGATCCAGCCAGCTCCTACGAGCAGTACTTC